Reported below is one T cell receptor (beta chain). As originally analysed: Cell counts per sample came from amplifying reference gene primers. Data came from immunoSEQ multiplex PCR; TCRdb stores just in-frame clones and leaves some out. V and J calls and clone size come straight from that table; D and trimming were deduced from the DNA. The sample shows 70,000 or so clones, 80% to 90% of them seen only once. These data originate in a study of blood T cell repertoires in COVID-19. Study information: Material from acute and convalescent COVID-19 was sourced from the United States, Italy and Spain. In each case, the material was cDNA or gDNA derived from T cells, B-cell-depleted T cells, or PBMCs.

The clonotype originates from a woman in her fifties or sixties with acute or convalescent COVID-19. Sequenced: peripheral blood.

This CDR3 reads CASSQDLGGLTVYEQYF. The CDR3 bases are TGCGCCAGCAGCCAAGATCTTGGGGGCCTTACGGTCTACGAGCAGTACTTC. V usage is TRBV4-3 and J usage is TRBJ2-7; TRBD1 might be the D (6 bases). The V end was cut by 0 bases, the J end by 3 bases, with 18 bases between. CDR3 length: 17 residues. From germline, CDR1 is LGHNA and CDR2 YSLEER.